This T cell receptor beta chain was profiled in a study of beta chain features in type 1 diabetes. Overall study: The number of sorted cells examined across all samples was roughly 100,000,000. Study-wide points: Among all four CD4+ subsets, Type 1 diabetes patients had TCRB CDR3s that were moderately but significantly shorter. Sampled from patients, naive, central memory and Treg TCRB repertoires appeared more similar than those sampled from healthy donors.

About this clone: Its cognate antigen is unknown.

The whole isolated RNA underwent reverse transcription, so sequencing captured expressed TCRB transcripts. The assay was immunoSEQ multiplex PCR, and TCRdb's table has in-frame clones only and misses some. Of roughly 610,000 clones in the sample, roughly 15% are singletons; the top ten hold about 0.093%. J lost 5 bases, V lost 3 bases, and 6 bases had no gene match. This CDR3 contains 15 residues. The germline CDR1 and CDR2 sequences are MDHEN and SYDVKM. Central memory, naive, regulatory and stem cell-like memory CD4+ cells were sorted by CD45RO/CCR7/CD25/CD127/CD95/CD27. This receptor was taken from a man between 18 and 35 years old in good health. Source material: naive CD4+ T cells from blood. The chain has TRBV28 and TRBJ2-1; 8 bases are shared with TRBD2. The CDR3 coding sequence is TGTGCCAGCAGTTTTTCGGGACTAGGGGACAATGAGCAGTTCTTC. This encodes CASSFSGLGDNEQFF.